This is a list of T cell receptor beta chains from one sample in a study of T cells in Graves' hyperthyroidism and ophthalmopathy. Via MiXCR, TCRdb re-called the multiplex PCR reads, giving one row per CDR3 protein. The sample carries about 480,000 distinct CDR3 sequences, approximately 15% recorded once. Input material: blood. These receptors were obtained from a woman younger than 30 with Graves' hyperthyroidism. Each CDR3 is given with its conserved first and last residue.

cdr3_aa	v_call	j_call
CASSIHRGRTSTDTQYF	TRBV19	TRBJ2-3
CASSPGGQGRNIQYF	TRBV4-2	TRBJ2-4
CASSPLTDSHGGNTIYF	TRBV18	TRBJ1-3
CASSLAGPDEKLFF	TRBV7-9	TRBJ1-4
CASSTTGTGYEQFF	TRBV19	TRBJ2-1
CASSPRQASQETQYF	TRBV18	TRBJ2-5
CASSISGLSGNTIYF	TRBV6-2/TRBV6-3	TRBJ1-3
CASESGGTDNEQFF	TRBV19	TRBJ2-1
CASSLGGDRGETQYF	TRBV5-1	TRBJ2-5
CASSQDSIGYNEQFF	TRBV3-1	TRBJ2-1
CASSAGAGVTEQFF	TRBV10-1	TRBJ2-1
CSARDRGQNTEAFF	TRBV29-1	TRBJ1-1
CASSPPVANEQFF	TRBV12-3/TRBV12-4	TRBJ2-1
CASNRDRGQETQYF	TRBV19	TRBJ2-5
CASSQDLRSNQPQHF	TRBV3-1	TRBJ1-5
CATSRDRVVEGPQYF	TRBV15	TRBJ2-3
CSATEFANTEAFF	TRBV20-1	TRBJ1-1
CASSIQGRGYGYTF	TRBV12-3/TRBV12-4	TRBJ1-2
CASSLDGTASGNTIYF	TRBV7-9	TRBJ1-3
CASSFYICSAPEGARTEAFF	TRBV7-9	TRBJ1-1
CGWRRQGASNQPQRF	TRBV30	TRBJ1-5
CASSPTTGVNTEAFF	TRBV12-3/TRBV12-4	TRBJ1-1
CASSQEKRRTDTQYF	TRBV4-1	TRBJ2-3
CASSNGVGTSYEQYF	TRBV28	TRBJ2-7
CASSTRTSALSGANVLTF	TRBV11-2	TRBJ2-6
CAGLSEQYF	TRBV24-1	TRBJ2-7
CASSQAPTVTTNYGYTF	TRBV4-1	TRBJ1-2